This TCR beta chain stems from a study of OX40 agonist ivuxolimab in advanced cancers. At the level of the study: Prior anti-PD-1, anti-PD-L1 or anti-CTLA-4 therapy did not bar entry, and more than 35% had some.

CDR3 length: 12 residues. CDR1 is SQVTM, CDR2 ANQGSEA, per germline. V was pared by 4 bases and J by 6 bases, with 9 bases between. General study findings and limits: No determination was made of the antigen specificity of the expanded peripheral T cells. The CD4+ and CD8+ T cells in the blood had expanded clonally by week 6 at 0.1 to 3.0 mg/kg. Expansion of clones was among the lowest in partial responders at 0.1-3.0 mg/kg.

Data came from immunoSEQ multiplex PCR; TCRdb stores just in-frame clones and leaves some out. The repertoire includes roughly 44,000 clones, roughly 86% of them detected once, and roughly an eighth sits in the top ten. As to this clone: Its antigen remains unknown.

The TCR was taken from an adult with an advanced solid tumor such as melanoma, head and neck, liver or kidney cancer. The genes are TRBV29-1 and TRBJ2-2, with D possibly matching TRBD2 (5 bases). The starting material was CD4+ or CD8+ T cells sorted from blood, obtained in a trial of the OX40 agonist ivuxolimab. The CDR3 here is CSVVRDAGELFF. CDR3 in DNA: TGCAGCGTTGTGAGGGATGCCGGGGAGCTGTTTTTT.